This entry concerns a single TCR beta chain. This clone came up once. It has no known antigen specificity. There are no base qualities to consult, and no much larger clone falls within one base. The library relied on the immunoSEQ multiplex PCR assay. A mixture of 60 forward primers for TCR Vbeta segments and 13 reverse primers for TCR Jbeta segments was used in the multiplex PCR. The CDR3 region of rearranged TCR beta genes was amplified from genomic DNA by a multiplex PCR assay. The amplified TCR beta libraries were sequenced on the Illumina HiSeq System as 87-base-pair reads. The study's processing was this. In a later analysis, 77 million or so unique TCR beta chains were counted across the roughly 610 repertoires, and around 10 million of these chains were shared by at least two donors. A nearest-neighbor algorithm error-corrected the raw reads and collapsed the reads into unique sequences, merging closely related sequences to remove PCR and sequencing errors. V, D and J gene segments were assigned by aligning CDR3 sequences to IMGT reference sequences. Each retained sequence needed at least a six-nucleotide match to both a V gene segment and a J gene segment. Rearrangements were called productive when the CDR3 lacked stop codons and stayed in frame with V and J; all others were non-productive. CDR3 was defined according to IMGT convention as the region running from the second conserved V-encoded cysteine to the conserved J-encoded phenylalanine. In an earlier analysis of roughly 580 of the donors, sequences lacking an unambiguous match to a single V gene segment were excluded. An earlier analysis of almost 600 of the donors classified V segments as functional when productive rearrangements were above 56.7% and as segregating when the standard deviation between donors was above 5%. To diagnose cytomegalovirus status from the catalog of TCR beta chain sequences, a statistical classification framework was built. A later analysis assigned V and J genes by comparing TCR nucleotide sequences with IMGT/GENE-DB human TR gene sequences. The TCRdist pipeline was used in a later analysis to assign CDR3 sequences and most-parsimonious VDJ recombination scenarios. In a later analysis, each TCR beta chain was defined by its CDR3 amino acid sequence together with its V-gene family, and reads without a unique V-gene family were excluded. In a later analysis, 450 to 600 highly shared, low-generation-probability nucleotide sequences were removed to address suspected cross-contamination and a sequencing artifact. For each public chain, a later analysis derived a clonal expansion index from normalized ranks of inferred template counts within each repertoire. In a later analysis, generation probabilities were computed with a VDJ recombination model fitted to out-of-frame rearrangements, and the resulting probabilities were checked against IGoR. A later analysis scored TCR-TCR, TCR-HLA and TCR-CMV co-occurrence with hypergeometric tests, applying a repertoire-size bias correction to TCR pairs. A later analysis estimated false discovery rates by permuting HLA or CMV assignments 20 times. A later analysis grouped co-occurring TCRs with DBSCAN, adding TCRdist sequence similarity when clustering within HLA-allele-positive subsets. Repertoires with fewer than 30,000 or more than 120,000 public chains were left out of co-occurrence clustering, as were a handful of repertoires with anomalous nucleotide sharing. The clones in this table, taken by TCRdb from immuneACCESS, are in-frame only. Not every clone is retained; where verified, under half of the shortfall comes from an unresolved V gene, and the cause of the rest is unknown. That table supplies the V and J calls and clone size; D and trimming were determined from the DNA. This sample gives approximately 130,000 clones in total; roughly four fifths of them show up just once. The top ten constitute roughly 1.2% of the sample.

The entry originates in a study of cytomegalovirus exposure and HLA in healthy donors (dated by TCRdb to the late 2010s). With respect to the entire study: An earlier analysis of several hundred of the donors reported roughly 300 Gb of sequence data and 117 million unique TCR beta sequences obtained from roughly 180 million T cells. Roughly 300 gigabases of sequencing data and some 85 million unique TCR sequences were included in an early release covering around 650 HLA-typed donors. Among the roughly 370 genotyped donors, approximately 82% belonged to the genetic ancestry cluster associated with self-reported Caucasian donors. The study aimed to test whether signatures of past pathogen exposure could be identified by cataloging public T cell receptors. The study profiled the T cell repertoires of under 700 subjects by immunosequencing and related them to cytomegalovirus serostatus. Along with the 666-subject first cohort, a separate validation cohort of around 120 different subjects was used. To predict cytomegalovirus infection status, the study combined high-throughput TCR immunosequencing, statistical association of individual TCRs with disease status, and machine learning. To study patterns of TCR occurrence, a later analysis re-analyzed previously published TCR beta repertoires from under 750 donors and added high-resolution HLA genotyping. In the later analysis, no new phenotypic data were used to find candidate immune exposures; instead, reliance was placed on TCR beta sequences and their occurrence across donors. In an earlier analysis of roughly 580 of the donors, high-throughput TCR beta sequencing was used to judge whether each TCR beta V gene segment behaved as functional or pseudogenic. Donor age, sex, ethnicity and CMV serostatus were compiled together with the repertoire data. A later genetic analysis took genome-wide SNP genotypes for about three fifths of the 666 donors and used that subset as a discovery cohort. All discovery cohort repertoires had been generated using a single sequencing platform. HLA typing included class I and class II loci at four-digit resolution. Typing coverage varied by locus: roughly 629-630 donors for A, B, C, DRB1 and DQB1; approximately 500 for DQA1; more than 600 for DPA1; around 490 for DPB1. Because of strong linkage in the cohort, four or five DR-DQ haplotypes were treated as single units for association and clustering. Among over 350 genotyped donors of the cohort, an average of approximately 250,000 unique TCR beta nucleotide sequences were sequenced per donor, roughly 20% of them non-productive.

The cohort consisted of 666 healthy bone marrow donors. All cohort members were sampled while nominally healthy, although unrecorded immune exposures were likely present. The donor tested CMV seronegative, placing the donor among the 350 or so seronegative members of the cohort. A peripheral blood sample was provided by each donor, and peripheral blood mononuclear cells were used for TCR beta sequencing. The Qiagen DNeasy Blood Extraction Kit was used to extract genomic DNA from the blood cell samples. What the study reported, not specific to this receptor: A later analysis associated 16,951 TCR beta sequences with specific HLA alleles at a false discovery rate of 0.05. Because counts were too low, approximately 18 rarely observed V segments, including chromosome 9 orphons, were excluded from the earlier analysis of 587 of the donors. In a later genetic analysis, a missense DCLRE1C variant was associated with V-gene and J-gene trimming of TCR beta chains, and the association was replicated in an independent cohort. Some IMGT-functional V segments, including TRBV6-2 and TRBV6-3, could not be distinguished by the 87-base-pair reads and were therefore excluded. Most CMV-associated TCR beta chains appeared to be HLA-restricted in a later analysis, and the HLA associations seemed to be driven largely by CMV exposure. The cohort was sequenced for TCR beta chains only, and without alpha or paired-chain data the features that could be detected were limited. Because HLA typing was unavailable for some donors at each locus, only the typed subset was used in association tests. A further reported finding was that TCR beta sequences accurately predicted the HLA-A and HLA-B alleles for most subjects in the first cohort. In a later analysis, HLA-associated TCR beta chains showed more clonal expansion and lower generation probabilities than non-associated chains that were equally common. Linkage disequilibrium might explain the correlated functional status among segregating V segments, but an unknown experimental factor could not be excluded. The classifier was reported to diagnose cytomegalovirus status with high specificity and sensitivity in both the original cohort and the validation cohort. It was suggested by the authors that the approach could potentially be generalized to other disease states and immunological phenotypes. A later analysis found that TCR association rates varied across HLA loci, with DRB1 alleles showing the most associated TCRs and HLA-C alleles the fewest. Broadly in line with IMGT annotations, most TCR beta V segments showed up in productive rearrangements about 87% or about 30% of the time in an earlier analysis of 587 of the donors. According to a later analysis, parvovirus B19, influenza, CMV and Epstein-Barr virus appeared linked to several top co-occurrence clusters. In a later genetic analysis, fewer N-insertions in productive TCRs were reported among donors in an Asian-associated ancestry cluster than the roughly 670-donor mean. CMV serostatus was the only immune exposure information available for the cohort. A cluster of highly shared sequence variants was judged likely to represent a technical artifact of the sequencing pipeline. Presence/absence analyses assumed roughly uniform sequencing depth across donors, an assumption that may not hold. A few of the identified cytomegalovirus-associated TCR beta chains were confirmed in vitro to be specific for cytomegalovirus antigens. The study gave a list of some 150 TCR beta chains associated with cytomegalovirus. Assigning TCR associations to individual alleles was difficult when HLA alleles, especially DR and DQ, strongly co-occurred. Most TCR sequences were observed very rarely across donors, whereas some public TCRs were present in many individuals.

The trim is 7 bases for V and 4 bases for J, with a gap of 16 bases between the germline ends. Taken from the germline V gene (reference sequence), the CDR1 and CDR2 loops are LNHDA and SQIVND. From cysteine to phenylalanine, the CDR3 is 15 amino acids long. This entry keeps only the CDR3 DNA: 45 bases, framed from base 1. The sample was PBMCs. This clonotype was sampled from a girl aged 2 to 9 in good health and CMV-seronegative. Recombination connected TRBV19 to TRBJ1-4; the D segment could be TRBD1, given 5 matching bases. At the DNA level, the sequence is TGTGCCAGTAACTGGGGTGGGACTGGTAATGAAAAACTGTTTTTT. Translated, this gives CASNWGGTGNEKLFF.